This T cell receptor beta chain is from a study of blood T cell repertoires in COVID-19. Study at large: Sources were T cells, B-cell-depleted T cells, or PBMCs; the material itself was cDNA or gDNA.

This study enrolled people aged 18 to 89 from about two dozen US geographic areas. The study assigned cohorts using participant-reported clinical history. Donors in Cohort 3 counted as recovered after two negative PCRs, clearance, or symptom resolution. TCRdb's copy holds only in-frame clones and misses some; the assay was immunoSEQ multiplex PCR. Here the sample spans approximately 310,000 clones, approximately 85% being singletons. The origin of this receptor is a man younger than 45 who had recovered from COVID-19. Sequencing was done on a sample of PBMCs or T cells enriched from blood (not recorded which).

CDR3 sequence: CASSSQGGDTQYF. CDR3 in DNA: TGTGCCAGCAGCTCCCAGGGAGGGGATACGCAGTATTTT. The chain links TRBV9 to TRBJ2-3; 7 bases match TRBD2. The CDR3 covers 13 residues. V dropped 4 bases and J dropped 6; count of bases not matched to a gene: 5. The V gene's germline CDR1 is SGDLS and CDR2 YYNGEE.